The present T cell receptor beta chain was sequenced within a study of cytomegalovirus exposure and HLA in healthy donors. General study points: Analysis was carried out at a later point, and it linked a missense DCLRE1C variant to TCR beta V- and J-gene trimming.

In germline, CDR1 is SEHNR, CDR2 FQNEAQ (reference sequence). Trimming removed 5 bases from V and 2 bases from J, with 19 bases in between. This CDR3 contains 18 residues. This clone occurred a few times. The target antigen is unknown. The PCR had 60 Vbeta and 13 Jbeta primers. Libraries were prepared by immunoSEQ multiplex PCR; TCRdb keeps only in-frame clonotypes and omits some of them. The sample records 75,000 to 90,000 clones, roughly three quarters being singletons. Sequencing used PBMCs. The chain joins TRBV7-9 to TRBJ2-6; D perhaps matches TRBD2 (7 bases). This TCR was recovered from a woman aged 40-49 years in good health and CMV-seropositive. The CDR3 DNA reads TGTGCCAGCAGCCCTCTTGGCGGGGGCCTCGCTGGGGCCAACGTCCTGACTTTC. Translation: CASSPLGGGLAGANVLTF.